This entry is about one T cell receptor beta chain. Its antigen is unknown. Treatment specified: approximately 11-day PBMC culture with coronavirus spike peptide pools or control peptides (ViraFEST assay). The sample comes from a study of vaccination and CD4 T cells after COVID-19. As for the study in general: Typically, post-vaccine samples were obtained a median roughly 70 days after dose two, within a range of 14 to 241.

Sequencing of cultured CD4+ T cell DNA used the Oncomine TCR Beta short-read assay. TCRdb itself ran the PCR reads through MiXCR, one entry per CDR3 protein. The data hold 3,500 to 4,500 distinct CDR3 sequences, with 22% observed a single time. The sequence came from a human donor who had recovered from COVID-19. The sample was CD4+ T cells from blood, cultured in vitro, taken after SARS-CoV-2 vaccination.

The CDR3 is CASSYLRSTEAFF. CDR3 in DNA: TGTGCCAGCAGTTACTTGCGGAGCACTGAAGCTTTCTTT. The chain joins TRBV6-2 or TRBV6-3 to TRBJ1-1; D unresolved. Germline V lookup: CDR1 MNHEY, CDR2 SVGEGT. The length of the CDR3 is 13 residues. Trimming shortened V by 1 base and J by 4 bases, and 7 bases separated the two germline ends.